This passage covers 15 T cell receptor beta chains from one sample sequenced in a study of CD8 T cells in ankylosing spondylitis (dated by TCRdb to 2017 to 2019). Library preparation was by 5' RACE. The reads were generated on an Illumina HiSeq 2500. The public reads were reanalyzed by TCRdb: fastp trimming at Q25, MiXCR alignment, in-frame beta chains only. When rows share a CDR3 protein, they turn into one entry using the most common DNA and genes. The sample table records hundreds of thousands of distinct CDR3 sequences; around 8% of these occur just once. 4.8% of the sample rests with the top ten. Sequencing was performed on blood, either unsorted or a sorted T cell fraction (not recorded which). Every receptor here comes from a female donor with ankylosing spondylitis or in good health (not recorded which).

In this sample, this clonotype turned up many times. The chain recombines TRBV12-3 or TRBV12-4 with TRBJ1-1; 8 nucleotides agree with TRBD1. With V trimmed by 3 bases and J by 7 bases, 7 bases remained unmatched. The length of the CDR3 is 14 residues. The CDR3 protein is CASSLGQAGGEAFF. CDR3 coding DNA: TGTGCCAGCAGTTTGGGACAGGCGGGAGGTGAAGCTTTCTTT.

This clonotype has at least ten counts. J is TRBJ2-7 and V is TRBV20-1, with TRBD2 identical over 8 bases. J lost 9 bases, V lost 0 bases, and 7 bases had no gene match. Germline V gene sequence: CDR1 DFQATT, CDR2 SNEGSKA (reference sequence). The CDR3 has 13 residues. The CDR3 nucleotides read TGCAGTGCTAGAGAAATGGGGCTAGCGGGGCAGTACTTC. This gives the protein CSAREMGLAGQYF.

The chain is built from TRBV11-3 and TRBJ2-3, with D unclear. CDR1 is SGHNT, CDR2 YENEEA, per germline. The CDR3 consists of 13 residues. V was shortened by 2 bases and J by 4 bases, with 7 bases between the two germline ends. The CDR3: CASSLRDPDTQYF. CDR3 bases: TGTGCCAGCAGCTTAAGGGATCCAGATACGCAGTATTTT.

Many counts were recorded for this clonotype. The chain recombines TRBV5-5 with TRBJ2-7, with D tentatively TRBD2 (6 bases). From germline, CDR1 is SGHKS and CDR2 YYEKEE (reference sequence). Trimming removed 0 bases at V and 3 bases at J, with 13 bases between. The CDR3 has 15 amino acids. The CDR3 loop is CASSLAGGAGYEQYF. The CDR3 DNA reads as TGTGCCAGCAGCTTGGCCGGCGGGGCAGGCTACGAGCAGTACTTC.

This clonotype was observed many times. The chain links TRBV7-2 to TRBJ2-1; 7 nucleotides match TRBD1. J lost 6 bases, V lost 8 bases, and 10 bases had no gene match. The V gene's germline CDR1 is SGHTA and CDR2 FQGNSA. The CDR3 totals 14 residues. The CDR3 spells CASAHRGISNEQFF. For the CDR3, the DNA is TGTGCCAGCGCACACAGGGGTATAAGCAATGAGCAGTTCTTC.

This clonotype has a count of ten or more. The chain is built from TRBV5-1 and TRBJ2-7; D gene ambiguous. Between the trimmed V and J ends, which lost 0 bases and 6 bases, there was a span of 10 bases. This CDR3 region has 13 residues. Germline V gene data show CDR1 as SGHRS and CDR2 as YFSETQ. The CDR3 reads CASSLESGTEQYF. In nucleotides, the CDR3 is TGCGCCAGCAGCTTGGAGTCAGGCACCGAGCAGTACTTC.

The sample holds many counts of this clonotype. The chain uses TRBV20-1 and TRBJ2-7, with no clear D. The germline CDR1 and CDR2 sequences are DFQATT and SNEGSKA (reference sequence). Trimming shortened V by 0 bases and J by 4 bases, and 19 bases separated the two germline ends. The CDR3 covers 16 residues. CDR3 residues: CSARDSDSRGLYEQYF. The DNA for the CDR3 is TGCAGTGCTAGAGATTCTGACTCCCGTGGTTTGTACGAGCAGTACTTC.

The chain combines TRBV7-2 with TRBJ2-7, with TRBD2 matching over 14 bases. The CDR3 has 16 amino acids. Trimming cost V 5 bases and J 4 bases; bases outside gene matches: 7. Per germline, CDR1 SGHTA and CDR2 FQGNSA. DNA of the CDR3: TGTGCCAGCAGCGTTACGACTAGCGGGAGGGTGTACGAGCAGTACTTC. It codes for CASSVTTSGRVYEQYF.

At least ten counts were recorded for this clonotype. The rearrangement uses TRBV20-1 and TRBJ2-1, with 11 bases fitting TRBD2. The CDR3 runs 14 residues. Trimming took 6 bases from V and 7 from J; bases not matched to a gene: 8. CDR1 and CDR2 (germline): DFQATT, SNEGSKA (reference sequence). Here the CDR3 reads CSAVTSGSGNEQFF. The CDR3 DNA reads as TGCAGTGCAGTCACTAGCGGGAGCGGAAATGAGCAGTTCTTC.

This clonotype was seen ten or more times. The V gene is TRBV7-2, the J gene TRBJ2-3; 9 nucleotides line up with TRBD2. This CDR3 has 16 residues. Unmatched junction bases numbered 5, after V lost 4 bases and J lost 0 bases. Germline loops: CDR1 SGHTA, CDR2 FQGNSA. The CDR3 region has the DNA TGTGCCAGCAGCTGGTCTAGCGGGGATAGCACAGATACGCAGTATTTT. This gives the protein CASSWSSGDSTDTQYF.

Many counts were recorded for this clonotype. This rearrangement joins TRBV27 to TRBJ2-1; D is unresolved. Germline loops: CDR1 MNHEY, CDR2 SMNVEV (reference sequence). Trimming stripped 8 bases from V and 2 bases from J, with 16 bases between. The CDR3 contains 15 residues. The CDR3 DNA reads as TGTGCCAGCTCTGTCCAGGTCCAGCCCTACAATGAGCAGTTCTTC. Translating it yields CASSVQVQPYNEQFF.

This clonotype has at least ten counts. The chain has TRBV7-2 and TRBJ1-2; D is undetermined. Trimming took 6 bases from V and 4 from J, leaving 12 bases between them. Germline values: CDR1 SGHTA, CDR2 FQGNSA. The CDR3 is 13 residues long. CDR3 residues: CASSLNSGYGYTF. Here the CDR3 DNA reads TGTGCCAGCAGTCTGAACAGTGGCTATGGCTACACCTTC.

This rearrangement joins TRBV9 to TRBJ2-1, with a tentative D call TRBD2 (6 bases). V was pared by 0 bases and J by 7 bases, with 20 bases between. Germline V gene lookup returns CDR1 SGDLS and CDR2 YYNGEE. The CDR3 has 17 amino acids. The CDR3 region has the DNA TGTGCCAGCAGCGTAGGGGAGCTAGCGCCTCCGGGTAATGAGCAGTTCTTC. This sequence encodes CASSVGELAPPGNEQFF.

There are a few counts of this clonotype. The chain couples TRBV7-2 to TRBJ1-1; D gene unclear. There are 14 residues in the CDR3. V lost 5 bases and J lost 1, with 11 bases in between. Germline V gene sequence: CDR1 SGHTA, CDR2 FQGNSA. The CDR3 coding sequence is TGTGCCAGCAGCATCCGGGCCTCGAACACTGAAGCTTTCTTT. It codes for CASSIRASNTEAFF.

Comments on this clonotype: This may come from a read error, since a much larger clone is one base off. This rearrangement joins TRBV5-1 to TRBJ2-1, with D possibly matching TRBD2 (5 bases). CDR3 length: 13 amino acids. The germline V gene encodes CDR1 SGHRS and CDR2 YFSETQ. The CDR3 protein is CASSGLAYNGQFF. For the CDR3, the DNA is TGCGCCAGCAGTGGGTTAGCGTACAATGGGCAGTTCTTC.